These T cell receptor beta chains were read from a single sample in a study of blood T cell repertoires in COVID-19. Some clones are missing from TCRdb's copy, which holds only in-frame ones; the method was immunoSEQ multiplex PCR. This sample has fewer than 45,000 clones, with around 78% found just once. Material for sequencing was peripheral blood. The receptors come from a man in his 60s with acute or convalescent COVID-19. Each CDR3 is given with its conserved first and last residue. The D gene is left open where the match is weak. Size is omitted from some rows. Given values are once, few, many or a class for expanded clones.

j_call d_call clone_size v_call cdr3_nt cdr3_aa
TRBJ2-7 - - TRBV5-8 TGTGCCAGCAGCGGCCAGGGAAAACACTACGAGCAGTACTTC CASSGQGKHYEQYF
TRBJ2-1 TRBD2 - TRBV9 TGTGCCAGCAGCGCGGGGATTAGCGGGAGTTACAATGAGCAGTTCTTC CASSAGISGSYNEQFF
TRBJ1-6 - once TRBV11-2 TGTGCCAGCAGCTTTTCGCCCCAAACAGGGCCCCGGTCACCCCTCCACTTT CASSFSPQTGPRSPLHF
TRBJ2-2 - - TRBV4-3 TGCGCCAGCAGCCAAGAGTCGTCAGGGTTCAGCGGGGAGCTGTTTTTT CASSQESSGFSGELFF
TRBJ1-2 - - TRBV2 TGTGCCAGCAGTACCCCCCAGGGAGGGGATAACTATGGCTACACCTTC CASSTPQGGDNYGYTF
TRBJ2-7 - - TRBV6-6 TGTGCCAGCCTGGCAGGGTCTAACTCCTACGAGCAGTACTTC CASLAGSNSYEQYF
TRBJ2-7 TRBD1 - TRBV5-4 TGTGCCAGCAGCTCGCCGGGACAGGGTCCCTACGAGCAGTACTTC CASSSPGQGPYEQYF
TRBJ1-1 TRBD1 - TRBV7-9 TGTGCCAGCTCACTTGGACAGGGGGAGTCTGAAGCTTTCTTT CASSLGQGESEAFF
TRBJ2-2 - - TRBV15 TGTGCCACCAGCAGAAAAAGGGAGTCGGTTACGAACACCGGGGAGCTGTTTTTT CATSRKRESVTNTGELFF
TRBJ2-5 TRBD2 - TRBV24-1 TGTGCCACCAGTGATAGACTAGCGGGACGGCAAGAGACCCAGTACTTC CATSDRLAGRQETQYF
TRBJ1-4 TRBD1 once TRBV2 TGTGCCAGCAGCAGAAGACAGGGCGCGACGGCTAATGAAAAACTGTTTTTT CASSRRQGATANEKLFF
TRBJ2-5 TRBD1 many TRBV18 TGTGCCAGCTCATTAGACAGGGGTCAACAAGAGACCCAGTACTTC CASSLDRGQQETQYF
TRBJ1-5 - - TRBV27 TGTGCCAGCAGTTTATCGACACAGGGATATCAGCCCCAGCATTTT CASSLSTQGYQPQHF
TRBJ2-1 TRBD2 few TRBV5-1 TGCGCCAGCAGCTTACGAGCGGGAGAATACAATGAGCAGTTCTTC CASSLRAGEYNEQFF
TRBJ2-2 TRBD2 few TRBV2 TGTGCCAGCAGTCCAAGGACTAGCGGGAGTAACGGGGAGCTGTTTTTT CASSPRTSGSNGELFF
TRBJ2-1 - - TRBV10-3 TGTGCCATCAGTGTCGGACTCTCCTACAATGAGCAGTTCTTC CAISVGLSYNEQFF
TRBJ2-7 - - TRBV10-3 TGTGCCATCAATCAGAACATCGCCTACGAGCAGTACTTC CAINQNIAYEQYF
TRBJ2-5 TRBD1 - TRBV5-3 TGTGCCAGAAGCTACCATTTTAACGACAGGGATCTAGAGACCCAGTACTTC CARSYHFNDRDLETQYF
TRBJ2-7 TRBD2 few TRBV7-9 TGTGCCAGCAGCAACCAGCGGGAGTCCTACGAGCAGTACTTC CASSNQRESYEQYF
TRBJ2-3 - once TRBV24-1 TGTGCCACCAGTGTCCCACAGAACACAGATACGCAGTATTTT CATSVPQNTDTQYF
TRBJ2-7 TRBD2 - TRBV7-9 TGTGCCAGCACCGAACTTAGCGGGAGCTCCTACGAGCAGTACTTC CASTELSGSSYEQYF
TRBJ2-1 TRBD2 - TRBV27 TGTGCCAGCAGTTCTCCACAGGGACGTAGCGGGAGGAGGGATGAGCAGTTCTTC CASSSPQGRSGRRDEQFF
TRBJ2-1 TRBD2 - TRBV6-1 TGTGCCAGCAGTGAAGCTGTACTAGCGGGGACGTTTGGGGAGCAGTTCTTC CASSEAVLAGTFGEQFF
TRBJ1-6 TRBD1 - TRBV23-1 TGCGCCAGCAGTCAAAGGAGGGGCAGGGGACAGACGGGGAAACCCCTCCACTTT CASSQRRGRGQTGKPLHF
TRBJ2-5 - - TRBV19 TGTGCCAGTAGTATAGGAGGCCGATTCCAAGAGACCCAGTACTTC CASSIGGRFQETQYF
TRBJ2-3 TRBD2 once TRBV2 TGTGCCAGCAGTCAGACTAGCGGGAGCACAGATACGCAGTATTTT CASSQTSGSTDTQYF
TRBJ2-7 - - TRBV5-1 TGCGCCAGCAGCTTGGTTAGTCAGGGGAAGTACGAGCAGTACTTC CASSLVSQGKYEQYF